One sample yielded the 25 T cell receptor beta chains listed below, sequenced in a study of blood T cell repertoires in COVID-19. Produced via immunoSEQ multiplex PCR; TCRdb's table is partial and in-frame only. The sample has about 310,000 clones, 90% seen once. Sequencing was carried out using peripheral blood. Source of these receptors: a woman between 40 and 50 years old with COVID-19, enrolled during active disease.

V usage is TRBV28 and J usage is TRBJ1-4, with 8 bases fitting TRBD1. V lost 3 bases, J lost 10 bases, and 7 bases stayed unmatched. CDR3 length: 14 residues. Germline-derived CDR1 and CDR2 are MDHEN and SYDVKM. The CDR3 DNA is TGTGCCAGCAGTTTTGACAGGGGCGTGCGAAAACTGTTTTTT. This codes for CASSFDRGVRKLFF.

The chain uses TRBV18 and TRBJ1-2; 10 bases agree with TRBD1. Germline V gene data show CDR1 as KGHSH and CDR2 as LQKENI. J lost 5 bases, V lost 0 bases, and 6 bases had no gene match. This CDR3 contains 16 residues. CDR3 DNA sequence: TGTGCCAGCTCACCACCGGGGGGACAGGGGCGATATGGCTACACCTTC. Translating it yields CASSPPGGQGRYGYTF.

The V gene is TRBV5-5, the J gene TRBJ2-5; TRBD1 might be the D (6 bases). The V gene's germline CDR1 is SGHKS and CDR2 YYEKEE (reference sequence). The V end lost 2 bases, the J end lost 5 bases, and 19 bases lay between the germline ends. This CDR3 contains 16 residues. CDR3 nucleotides: TGTGCCAGCAGCTTTTATTTCAGGGGAATCGGGGAGACCCAGTACTTC. As protein: CASSFYFRGIGETQYF. Complete variable domain (other parts from reference TRBV5-5 and TRBJ2-5): DAGVTQSPTHLIKTRGQQVTLRCSPISGHKSVSWYQQVLGQGPQFIFQYYEKEERGRGNFPDRFSARQFPNYSSELNVNALLLGDSALYLCASSFYFRGIGETQYFGPGTRLLVL.

CDR3 sequence (DNA): TGTGCCAGCAGCTTGGTGACTAGCGGAAACACCGGGGAGCTGTTTTTT. Encoded protein: CASSLVTSGNTGELFF. The gene calls are TRBV5-4 and TRBJ2-2, with 9 bases aligning to TRBD2. The V and J ends lost 0 bases and 2 bases, in that order; junction bases with no gene match: 2. The germline V gene has CDR1 SGHNT and CDR2 YYREEE (reference sequence). The CDR3 extends over 16 amino acids.

Only one count was recorded for this clone. V gene TRBV28 combines with J gene TRBJ2-7, with 7 positions matching TRBD1. The CDR3 totals 14 residues. V shed 5 bases and J 6 bases; nucleotides not matched to a gene: 10. The germline V gene has CDR1 MDHEN and CDR2 SYDVKM. CDR3 nucleotide sequence: TGTGCCAGCAGTGAGGGACAGTTTTTCTCCGAGCAGTACTTC. It specifies CASSEGQFFSEQYF.

In DNA, the CDR3 is TGTGCCAGTAGTATGGACCGGTCTGGGACAGGGGGCTTCAATCAGCCCCAGCATTTT. Its translation: CASSMDRSGTGGFNQPQHF. The J gene is TRBJ1-5, the V gene TRBV19; 12 bases are a match to TRBD1. The junction had 12 bases not matched to a gene; V was cut back by 3 bases and J by 3 bases. This CDR3 is 19 amino acids long. Per germline, CDR1 LNHDA and CDR2 SQIVND (reference sequence).

This chain joins TRBV6-5 and TRBJ1-5; unclear D gene. The length of the CDR3 is 13 residues. Per germline, CDR1 MNHEY and CDR2 SVGAGI. Trimming stripped 2 bases from V and 4 bases from J, with 6 bases between. This CDR3 is CASSYGANQPQHF. Here the CDR3 DNA reads TGTGCCAGCAGTTACGGAGCGAATCAGCCCCAGCATTTT.

CDR3 coding DNA: TGTGCCAGCAGTGATGGAGGGGACAGGGTGACCAAAAACATTCAGTACTTC. Translated: CASSDGGDRVTKNIQYF. The V call is TRBV27, the J call TRBJ2-4; 9 bases are a match to TRBD1. CDR3 size: 17 residues. In germline, CDR1 is MNHEY, CDR2 SMNVEV (reference sequence). Trimming took 5 bases from V and 2 from J; bases not matched to a gene: 10.

V is TRBV12-3 or TRBV12-4 and J is TRBJ2-4; 8 nucleotides line up with TRBD2. The CDR3 totals 13 residues. The junction had 0 bases not matched to a gene; V was cut back by 2 bases and J by 6 bases. As DNA, the CDR3 is TGTGCCAGCAGTTTAACTAGCGGAAACATTCAGTACTTC. Translation gives CASSLTSGNIQYF.

This clone was picked up one time. The rearrangement joins TRBV5-1 to TRBJ2-1, with 11 bases aligning to TRBD2. The CDR3 spans 19 residues. Trimming cost V 1 base and J 3 bases; bases outside gene matches: 12. The germline gives CDR1 SGHRS, CDR2 YFSETQ. The CDR3 spells CASSLNPTSGIRRYNEQFF. Written as DNA, the CDR3 is TGCGCCAGCAGCTTGAATCCGACTAGCGGGATTCGCCGCTACAATGAGCAGTTCTTC.

This chain connects TRBV2 to TRBJ1-5; unclear D gene. CDR1 SNHLY and CDR2 FYNNEI come from the germline V gene. With 3 bases removed from V and 0 bases from J, the gap between germline ends came to 3 bases. The CDR3 runs to 13 residues. DNA of the CDR3: TGTGCCAGCAGTGACAGTAGCAATCAGCCCCAGCATTTT. Encoded protein: CASSDSSNQPQHF.

V usage is TRBV7-9 and J usage is TRBJ2-3; D gene ambiguous. Germline CDR1 reads SEHNR; CDR2 reads FQNEAQ (reference sequence). Between the trimmed V and J ends, which lost 1 base and 5 bases, there was a span of 10 bases. This CDR3 has 14 residues. The DNA of the CDR3 is TGTGCCAGCAGCTTAGTAGGAGACGGAGATACGCAGTATTTT. It specifies CASSLVGDGDTQYF.

The CDR3 region is CASMVGASSPLHF. Written as DNA, the CDR3 is TGTGCCTCCATGGTAGGGGCGAGCTCACCCCTCCACTTT. The chain uses TRBV30 and TRBJ1-6, with a weak D call TRBD1 (5 bases). Between the trimmed V and J ends, which lost 7 bases and 10 bases, there was a span of 17 bases. This CDR3 is built from 13 residues. CDR1 and CDR2 from the germline V gene are GTSNPN and SVGIG (reference sequence). Complete variable domain (other parts from reference TRBV30 and TRBJ1-6): SQTIHQWPATLVQPVGSPLSLECTVEGTSNPNLYWYRQAAGRGLQLLFYSVGIGQISSEVPQNLSASRPQDRQFILSSKKLLLSDSGFYLCASMVGASSPLHFGNGTRLTVT.

The J gene is TRBJ2-1, the V gene TRBV27, with a possible D match to TRBD1 (5 bases). CDR3 length: 15 amino acids. The ends were cut back, 2 bases at V and 5 bases at J, with 13 bases in the middle. Germline assignment: CDR1 MNHEY and CDR2 SMNVEV (reference sequence). In DNA form, the CDR3 reads TGTGCCAGCAGTTTAACTTGGACAAACGACAATGAGCAGTTCTTC. Its translation: CASSLTWTNDNEQFF.

V and J are TRBV7-3 and TRBJ2-3; 9 bases are shared with TRBD1. This CDR3 contains 15 residues. The germline CDR1 and CDR2 sequences are SGHTA and FQGTGA. The V and J ends lost 5 bases and 0 bases, in that order; junction bases with no gene match: 3. CDR3 nucleotide sequence: TGTGCCAGCAGCCCGGGGACAGGGAGCACAGATACGCAGTATTTT. Translation: CASSPGTGSTDTQYF.

The table lists this clone with a count of one. CDR3 in amino acids: CASSLGGTGAPGNQPQHF. CDR3 coding DNA: TGTGCCAGCAGCTTAGGCGGGACAGGAGCACCTGGTAATCAGCCCCAGCATTTT. The V gene is TRBV7-2, the J gene TRBJ1-5; TRBD1 agrees at 8 bases. CDR1 is SGHTA, CDR2 FQGNSA, per germline. After removal of 1 base from V and 4 bases from J, the junction contained 12 bases not matched to a gene. This CDR3 has 18 residues.

The chain employs TRBV7-8 and TRBJ1-1; D is unresolved. V was clipped by 5 bases and J by 0 bases, with 7 bases between them. Looked up from germline, CDR1 is SGHVS and CDR2 is FQNEAQ. The CDR3 spans 13 residues. The DNA of the CDR3 is TGTGCCAGCAGCCCGTATGTGAACACTGAAGCTTTCTTT. Amino acids: CASSPYVNTEAFF.

The chain is built from TRBV27 and TRBJ2-7, with TRBD1 matching 7 bases. The CDR3 has 15 residues. Trimming at V came to 5 bases and at J to 0 bases, leaving 7 bases not matched to a gene. Germline CDR1 reads MNHEY; CDR2 reads SMNVEV (reference sequence). This CDR3 reads CASSPRTGVSYEQYF. CDR3 DNA: TGTGCCAGCAGTCCTCGGACAGGAGTCTCCTACGAGCAGTACTTC.

The chain couples TRBV5-1 to TRBJ1-2, with 7 positions matching TRBD1. Per the germline V gene, CDR1 is SGHRS and CDR2 is YFSETQ. The CDR3 is 13 amino acids. V lost 0 bases and J lost 6; bases outside the gene matches: 2. Here the CDR3 DNA reads TGCGCCAGCAGCTTGGACAGGGGAAATGGCTACACCTTC. Protein product: CASSLDRGNGYTF.

The CDR3 region has the DNA TGTGCCAGCAGCTCCGACATGTACAATGAGCAGTTCTTC. As protein: CASSSDMYNEQFF. The chain couples TRBV11-2 to TRBJ2-1; D is ambiguous. In germline, CDR1 is SGHAT, CDR2 FQNNGV. The length of the CDR3 is 13 residues. V lost 4 bases and J lost 4, with 8 bases in between.

The genes are TRBV5-1 and TRBJ2-5; 10 bases agree with TRBD2. Unmatched junction bases numbered 9, after V lost 10 bases and J lost 3 bases. Germline V gives CDR1 SGHRS, CDR2 YFSETQ. This CDR3 is 14 amino acids long. The CDR3 sequence is CAGSRLAGEETQYF. The CDR3 bases are TGCGCCGGTTCAAGGCTAGCGGGAGAAGAGACCCAGTACTTC.

This chain uses TRBV29-1 with TRBJ1-2, with unresolved D. Germline V lookup: CDR1 SQVTM, CDR2 ANQGSEA. The CDR3 has 12 residues. Trimming shortened V by 5 bases and J by 5 bases, and 12 bases separated the two germline ends. CDR3 sequence (DNA): TGCAGCGTTCGGGGATCGAGATATGGCTACACCTTC. Its translation: CSVRGSRYGYTF.

This sequence joins TRBV3-1 (or the pseudogene TRBV3-2) and TRBJ1-1; D ambiguous. Trimming left V 1 base short and J 5 bases short, with 8 bases between. CDR3 length: 13 amino acids. The germline V gene encodes CDR1 LGHDT and CDR2 YNNKEL (reference sequence). Here the CDR3 DNA reads TGTGCCAGCAGCCAAGTCGGGGTAACTGAAGCTTTCTTT. It translates to CASSQVGVTEAFF.

The CDR3, as DNA: TGTGCCAGCAGTTTAACTTCCCAGGGACAGGGGGGAGGCTACACCTTC. Translating gives CASSLTSQGQGGGYTF. This rearrangement joins TRBV27 to TRBJ1-2, with TRBD1 identical over 11 bases. The J segment lost 8 bases and the V segment lost 2 bases, leaving 10 bases of the junction unmatched. CDR1 is MNHEY and CDR2 is SMNVEV in the germline V gene (reference sequence). The length of the CDR3 is 16 residues.

The rearrangement links TRBV18 to TRBJ2-3; D is unresolved. This CDR3 spans 14 amino acids. V was pared by 3 bases and J by 0 bases, with 7 bases between. Germline CDR1 KGHSH, CDR2 LQKENI. The DNA of the CDR3 is TGTGCCAGCTCACCCACGCGTAGCACAGATACGCAGTATTTT. Its protein is CASSPTRSTDTQYF.